The T cell receptor beta chain described here comes from a study of patients and donors after allogeneic stem cell transplantation. MiXCR was run by TCRdb on the RT-PCR reads, yielding one entry per CDR3 protein. The profile shows roughly 940,000 distinct CDR3 sequences, under 20% of them singletons. This clonotype was seen only a few times. V shed 2 bases and J shed 7 bases, with 18 bases lying between them. Germline CDR1 is LGHDT and CDR2 is YNNKEL (reference sequence). The CDR3 runs to 16 residues. The TCR originated in a human donor who was either an allogeneic HSCT recipient or a stem cell or donor lymphocyte infusion donor (not recorded which). It is not recorded whose cells these are; they may come from a transplant donor. This sequence joins TRBV3-1 and TRBJ2-1; D might be TRBD1 (6 bases). The sequencing input was blood, either unsorted or a sorted T cell fraction (not recorded which). The CDR3 loop reads CASSQRSRDITNEQFF. The CDR3 DNA reads TGTGCCAGCAGCCAAAGGTCCCGGGACATCACGAATGAGCAGTTCTTC.